This T cell receptor (beta chain) was obtained from a study of blood T cell repertoires in COVID-19. CDR1 and CDR2 (germline): MNHEY, SVGEGT. The CDR3 extends over 15 amino acids. Trimming shortened V by 0 bases and J by 4 bases, and 12 bases separated the two germline ends. The data were produced by immunoSEQ multiplex PCR, yet TCRdb's version contains in-frame clones alone and is incomplete. The sample includes under 150,000 clones, about 85% of them seen just once. What was sequenced was peripheral blood. The chain is built from TRBV6-2 or TRBV6-3 and TRBJ2-5; D possibly corresponds to TRBD1 (5 bases). The clonotype was recovered from a human donor in a cohort sampled during active COVID-19. The DNA of the CDR3 is TGTGCCAGCAGTTACTCGAGCAGGGAAGGAGAGACCCAGTACTTC. Its translation: CASSYSSREGETQYF.